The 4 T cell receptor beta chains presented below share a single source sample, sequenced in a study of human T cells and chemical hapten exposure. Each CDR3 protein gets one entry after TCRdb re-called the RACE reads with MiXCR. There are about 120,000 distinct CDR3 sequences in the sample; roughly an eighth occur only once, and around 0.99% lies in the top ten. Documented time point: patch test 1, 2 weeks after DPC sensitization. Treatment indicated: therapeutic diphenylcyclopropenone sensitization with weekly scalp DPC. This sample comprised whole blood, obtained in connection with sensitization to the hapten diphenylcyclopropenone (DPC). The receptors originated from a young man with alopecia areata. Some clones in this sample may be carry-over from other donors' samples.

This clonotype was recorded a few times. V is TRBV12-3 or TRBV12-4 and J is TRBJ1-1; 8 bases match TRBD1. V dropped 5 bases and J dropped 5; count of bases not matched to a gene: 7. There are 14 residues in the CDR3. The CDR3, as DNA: TGTGCCAGCAGTGGACAGGGCGTTCATACTGAAGCTTTCTTT. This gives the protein CASSGQGVHTEAFF.

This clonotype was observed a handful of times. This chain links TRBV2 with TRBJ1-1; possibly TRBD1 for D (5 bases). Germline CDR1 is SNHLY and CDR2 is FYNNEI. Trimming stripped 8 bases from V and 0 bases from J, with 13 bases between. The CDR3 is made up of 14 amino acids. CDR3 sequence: CASLPTELNTEAFF. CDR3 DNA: TGTGCCAGCCTACCGACAGAGCTGAACACTGAAGCTTTCTTT.

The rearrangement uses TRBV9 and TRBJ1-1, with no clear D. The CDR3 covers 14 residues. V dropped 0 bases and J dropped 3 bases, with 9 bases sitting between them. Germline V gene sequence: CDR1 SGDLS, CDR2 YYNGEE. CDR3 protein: CASSVGWGYTEAFF. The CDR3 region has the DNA TGTGCCAGCAGCGTAGGTTGGGGATACACTGAAGCTTTCTTT.

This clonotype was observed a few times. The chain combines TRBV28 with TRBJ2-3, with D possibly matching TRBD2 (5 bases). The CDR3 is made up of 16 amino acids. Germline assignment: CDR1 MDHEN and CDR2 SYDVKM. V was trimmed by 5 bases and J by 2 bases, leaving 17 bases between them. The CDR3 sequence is CASSPVSGRDTDTQYF. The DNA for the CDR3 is TGTGCCAGCAGTCCTGTTTCGGGGAGAGACACAGATACGCAGTATTTT.